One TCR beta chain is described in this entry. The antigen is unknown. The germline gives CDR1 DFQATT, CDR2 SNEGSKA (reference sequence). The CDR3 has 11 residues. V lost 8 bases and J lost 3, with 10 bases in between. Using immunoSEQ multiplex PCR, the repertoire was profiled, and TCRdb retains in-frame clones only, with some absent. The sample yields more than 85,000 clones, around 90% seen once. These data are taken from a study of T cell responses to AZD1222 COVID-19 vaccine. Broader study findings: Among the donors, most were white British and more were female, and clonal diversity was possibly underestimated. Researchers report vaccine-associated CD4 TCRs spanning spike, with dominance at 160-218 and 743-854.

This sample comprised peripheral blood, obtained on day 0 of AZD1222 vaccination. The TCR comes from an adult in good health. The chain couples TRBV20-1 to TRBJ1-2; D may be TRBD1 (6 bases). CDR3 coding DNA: TGCAGTTCCGGACAGTACTATGGCTACACCTTC. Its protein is CSSGQYYGYTF.